A single sample is the source of the 30 T cell receptor beta chains below, sequenced in a study of CD8 T cells in ankylosing spondylitis. Antigens for these TCRs are unknown. Whole-study findings and limits: It appeared that ankylosing spondylitis blood was characterized by a TCR beta motif of several highly homologous variants.

A single record per CDR3 protein comes from TCRdb applying MiXCR to the 5' RACE reads. The sample includes more than 500,000 distinct CDR3 sequences, 5.3% seen only once; the top ten take 3.5%. Sequencing input: blood, either unsorted or a sorted T cell fraction (not recorded which). Every receptor here comes from a male donor with ankylosing spondylitis.

This clonotype was picked up many times. The rearrangement uses TRBV15 and TRBJ2-1, with 9 positions matching TRBD1. This CDR3 spans 15 amino acids. Germline V gene sequence: CDR1 LNHNV, CDR2 YYDKDF (reference sequence). V was clipped by 8 bases and J by 4 bases; unmatched bases: 9. This CDR3 reads CATSPDRGLYNEQFF. The CDR3 DNA follows: TGTGCCACCTCCCCGGACAGGGGTCTTTACAATGAGCAGTTCTTC.

This clonotype has ten or more counts. The CDR3 loop is CASSPDPSSGTEAFF. The CDR3 region has the DNA TGTGCCAGCAGTCCTGACCCGAGTTCGGGGACTGAAGCTTTCTTT. The rearrangement uses TRBV6-1 and TRBJ1-1; no reliable D call. Trimming pared 5 bases from V and 5 bases from J, leaving 18 bases between. Germline values: CDR1 MNHNS, CDR2 SASEGT. The length of the CDR3 is 15 residues.

This clonotype was seen repeatedly, ten times or more. V is TRBV7-2 and J is TRBJ1-1; possible D gene TRBD1, 6 bases. Deletions cut 5 bases from V and 0 bases from J, with 13 bases between. This CDR3 region has 15 residues. Per germline, CDR1 SGHTA and CDR2 FQGNSA. CDR3 bases: TGTGCCAGCAGCGCCTCTCGGGACATGAACACTGAAGCTTTCTTT. It specifies CASSASRDMNTEAFF. The complete variable domain, with remaining parts taken from reference TRBV7-2 and TRBJ1-1, reads GAGVSQSPSNKVTEKGKDVELRCDPISGHTALYWYRQSLGQGLEFLIYFQGNSAPDKSGLPSDRFSAERTGGSVSTLTIQRTQQEDSAVYLCASSASRDMNTEAFFGQGTRLTVV.

This clonotype was picked up many times. This chain connects TRBV18 to TRBJ2-3; no firm D call. The CDR3 covers 13 residues. CDR1 and CDR2 (germline): KGHSH, LQKENI. Trimming stripped 3 bases from V and 1 base from J, with 5 bases between. The CDR3 region has the DNA TGTGCCAGCTCACCGTATGGCACAGATACGCAGTATTTT. It is translated as CASSPYGTDTQYF.

The chain couples TRBV7-3 to TRBJ2-3, with TRBD2 matching 13 bases. Trimming removed 4 bases from V and 6 bases from J; junction bases left unmatched: 7. The CDR3 has 16 amino acids. Germline lookup yields CDR1 SGHTA and CDR2 FQGTGA. The CDR3 DNA follows: TGTGCCAGCAGCTCGGGACTAGCGGGGTTGTCGGATACGCAGTATTTT. Translation: CASSSGLAGLSDTQYF.

At least ten counts were recorded for this clonotype. The J gene is TRBJ2-7, the V gene TRBV11-2; maybe TRBD2 (5 bases). Trimming took off 4 bases at V and 11 bases at J, with 21 bases between the two ends. The CDR3 consists of 14 residues. The germline V gene has CDR1 SGHAT and CDR2 FQNNGV. The CDR3 loop is CASSSTKEVSVKYF. CDR3 nucleotide sequence: TGTGCCAGCAGCTCGACTAAAGAGGTGTCCGTTAAGTACTTC.

This clonotype was observed many times. The rearrangement uses TRBV28 and TRBJ1-1; D call uncertain. This CDR3 is built from 11 residues. CDR1 is MDHEN, CDR2 SYDVKM, per germline. Trimming took off 7 bases at V and 5 bases at J, with 8 bases between the two ends. The CDR3 region has the DNA TGTGCCAGCACCCTAAAGACTGAAGCTTTCTTT. As protein: CASTLKTEAFF.

The sample holds many counts of this clonotype. The chain uses TRBV11-2 and TRBJ1-2; D is unresolved. The CDR3 length is 14 residues. V was trimmed by 4 bases and J by 4 bases, leaving 13 bases between them. The germline gives CDR1 SGHAT, CDR2 FQNNGV. The CDR3 DNA reads as TGTGCCAGCAGCTCTAGCAGACCGATCTATGGCTACACCTTC. Amino acids: CASSSSRPIYGYTF. Variable domain in full (rest from reference TRBV11-2 and TRBJ1-2): EAGVAQSPRYKIIEKRQSVAFWCNPISGHATLYWYQQILGQGPKLLIQFQNNGVVDDSQLPKDRFSAERLKGVDSTLKIQPAKLEDSAVYLCASSSSRPIYGYTFGSGTRLTVV.

Points on this clonotype: It may be a read error: a sequence one base away is much more abundant. V gene TRBV4-2 combines with J gene TRBJ2-1; D not certain. The germline gives CDR1 LGHNA, CDR2 YNFKEQ. The CDR3 runs 14 residues. As DNA, the CDR3 is TGTGCCAGCAGCCAACCGCTAACCTACAATGTGCAGTTCTTC. Encoded protein: CASSQPLTYNVQFF.

This clonotype occurred many times. The V gene is TRBV4-3, the J gene TRBJ1-4; possibly TRBD1 for D (5 bases). Per germline, CDR1 LGHNA and CDR2 YSLEER. Deletions cut 1 base from V and 5 bases from J, with 11 bases between. The CDR3 spans 15 residues. CDR3 coding DNA: TGCGCCAGCAGCCAAGTAAGGGGACTGAATGAAAAACTGTTTTTT. Residues: CASSQVRGLNEKLFF.

This clonotype was recorded many times. This chain joins TRBV6-5 and TRBJ2-2; the match to TRBD1 covers 7 bases. V lost 2 bases, J lost 3 bases, and 3 bases stayed unmatched. CDR3 length equals 15 residues. Germline CDR1 MNHEY, CDR2 SVGAGI. The CDR3 DNA is TGTGCCAGCAGTTACGGACAGGCATACACCGGGGAGCTGTTTTTT. Translating it yields CASSYGQAYTGELFF.

The V and J genes are TRBV3-1 and TRBJ1-2, with 7 bases that match TRBD1. CDR1 and CDR2 (germline): LGHDT, YNNKEL (reference sequence). V lost 11 bases and J lost 7; bases outside the gene matches: 28. This CDR3 is 18 amino acids long. The CDR3 DNA is TGTGCCTCCACCCCGTTCCGTACCCCCTTTGACAGGGAGTCTGGCTACACCTTC. Translation: CASTPFRTPFDRESGYTF.

This chain uses TRBV3-1 with TRBJ2-5, with no clear D. The V gene's germline CDR1 is LGHDT and CDR2 YNNKEL (reference sequence). The CDR3 is 16 amino acids. V was pared by 6 bases and J by 5 bases, with 22 bases between. The CDR3 DNA follows: TGTGCCAGCAGTATTAGCAGCCGCACCTCGAGGGAGACCCAGTACTTC. Translation: CASSISSRTSRETQYF.

V is TRBV29-1 and J is TRBJ2-1; maybe TRBD1 (5 bases). Germline V gene data show CDR1 as SQVTM and CDR2 as ANQGSEA. Between the trimmed V and J ends, which lost 8 bases and 4 bases, there was a span of 21 bases. This CDR3 region has 15 residues. The CDR3: CSIKGSRFGYNEQFF. CDR3 DNA sequence: TGCAGCATTAAGGGGTCCCGATTTGGATACAATGAGCAGTTCTTC.

This clonotype was observed many times. V and J are TRBV12-3 or TRBV12-4 and TRBJ2-7; a possible D gene is TRBD2 (6 bases). The CDR3 is made up of 14 amino acids. Trimming stripped 4 bases from V and 4 bases from J, with 14 bases between. The CDR3 coding sequence is TGTGCCAGCAGTTGGGGCAGCGGGCCATACGAGCAGTACTTC. Translating it yields CASSWGSGPYEQYF.

This clonotype was seen many times. The V call is TRBV7-2, the J call TRBJ2-2; the match to TRBD2 covers 9 bases. Trimming cost V 3 bases and J 5 bases; bases outside gene matches: 7. This CDR3 has 16 amino acids. Germline CDR1 is SGHTA and CDR2 is FQGNSA. The CDR3 region has the DNA TGTGCCAGCAGCTTTACCCCGGGACTAGCAACCGGGGAGCTGTTTTTT. It encodes CASSFTPGLATGELFF.

This clonotype has at least ten counts. The chain joins TRBV12-3 or TRBV12-4 to TRBJ2-7, with 7 bases aligning to TRBD1. The length of the CDR3 is 15 residues. V shed 6 bases and J 2 bases; nucleotides not matched to a gene: 10. The CDR3 sequence is CASSLGTEAPYEQYF. In nucleotides, the CDR3 is TGTGCCAGCAGCCTCGGGACAGAGGCCCCCTACGAGCAGTACTTC.

This clonotype was seen repeatedly, ten times or more. The V and J genes are TRBV12-3 or TRBV12-4 and TRBJ1-1, with no clear D. The CDR3 has 14 amino acids. V was shortened by 3 bases and J by 0 bases, with 8 bases between the two germline ends. CDR3 sequence: CASSLRTMNTEAFF. The CDR3 bases are TGTGCCAGCAGTTTGAGGACCATGAACACTGAAGCTTTCTTT.

This clonotype was recorded at least ten times. V gene TRBV4-1 combines with J gene TRBJ2-7; D may be TRBD1 (5 bases). V lost 6 bases and J 4 bases, leaving 13 bases between the germline ends. Looked up from germline, CDR1 is MGHRA and CDR2 is YSYEKL. This CDR3 has 13 amino acids. CDR3 nucleotide sequence: TGCGCCAGCAGTCCCAGGGTTCGGTACGAGCAGTACTTC. The encoded protein is CASSPRVRYEQYF.

This clonotype was recorded at least ten times. The chain has TRBV6-4 and TRBJ2-4, with TRBD1 matching 9 bases. V was clipped by 6 bases and J by 0 bases; unmatched bases: 21. Per germline, CDR1 MRHNA and CDR2 SNTAGT. The CDR3 has 21 residues. The CDR3, as DNA: TGTGCCAGCAGAAACCCCGGGACAGGGAAGTATCCGCGATTAGCCAAAAACATTCAGTACTTC. Its protein is CASRNPGTGKYPRLAKNIQYF.

This clonotype was counted many times. The chain combines TRBV7-6 with TRBJ2-2; either TRBD1 or TRBD2 may fit D (5 bases each). CDR3 size: 16 residues. Germline values: CDR1 SGHVS, CDR2 FNYEAQ. V was cut by 1 base and J by 7 bases, with 16 bases left in between. The CDR3 DNA is TGTGCCAGCAGCTTAGGATTAGGGACGGCCTACGGGGAGCTGTTTTTT. It codes for CASSLGLGTAYGELFF.

This clonotype appeared many times. The chain uses TRBV15 and TRBJ1-6; perhaps TRBD1 as D (5 bases). The germline V gene has CDR1 LNHNV and CDR2 YYDKDF (reference sequence). This CDR3 region has 14 residues. The V end was cut by 4 bases, the J end by 7 bases, with 11 bases between. The CDR3 DNA is TGTGCCACCAGCATAGGGGTGAGGAATTCACCCCTCCACTTT. Amino acids: CATSIGVRNSPLHF.

This clonotype occurred a few times. V gene TRBV4-3 combines with J gene TRBJ2-7, with TRBD2 as a possible D gene (6 bases). There are 16 residues in the CDR3. The germline V gene encodes CDR1 LGHNA and CDR2 YSLEER. The V end lost 3 bases, the J end lost 0 bases, and 15 bases lay between the germline ends. CDR3 DNA sequence: TGCGCCAGCAGCCAGGGCGCGGCGGGGAACTCCTACGAGCAGTACTTC. As protein: CASSQGAAGNSYEQYF.

This clonotype was seen many times. The V call is TRBV20-1, the J call TRBJ2-3, with D possibly being TRBD2 (6 bases). Trimming stripped 3 bases from V and 0 bases from J, with 13 bases between. Germline lookup yields CDR1 DFQATT and CDR2 SNEGSKA (reference sequence). This CDR3 has 15 amino acids. The CDR3 reads CSASPWGTSTDTQYF. In nucleotides, the CDR3 is TGCAGTGCTAGTCCCTGGGGGACTAGCACAGATACGCAGTATTTT.

The J gene is TRBJ2-1, the V gene TRBV28; 10 nucleotides match TRBD2. V shed 5 bases and J 3 bases; nucleotides not matched to a gene: 4. The germline V gene encodes CDR1 MDHEN and CDR2 SYDVKM. The CDR3 is 15 amino acids. CDR3 sequence reads: CASSTSGTFYNEQFF. Here the CDR3 DNA reads TGTGCCAGCAGTACTAGCGGGACTTTCTACAATGAGCAGTTCTTC.

Many counts were recorded for this clonotype. V is TRBV6-1 and J is TRBJ1-1, with 8 positions matching TRBD1. Trimming at V came to 11 bases and at J to 8 bases, leaving 10 bases not matched to a gene. The CDR3 length is 12 residues. Looked up from germline, CDR1 is MNHNS and CDR2 is SASEGT. CDR3 DNA sequence: TGTGCCGCCAATGACAGGGACAGGGAAGCTTTCTTT. Translation gives CAANDRDREAFF.

At least ten counts were recorded for this clonotype. The CDR3 loop is CASSRDTSSSYEQYF. The CDR3 nucleotides are TGTGCCAGCAGCCGGGACACCTCGAGCTCCTACGAGCAGTACTTC. This sequence joins TRBV7-2 and TRBJ2-7; a weak D match, TRBD1 (6 bases). The CDR3 runs to 15 residues. The germline V gene encodes CDR1 SGHTA and CDR2 FQGNSA. The V end was cut by 5 bases, the J end by 0 bases, with 14 bases between.

This clonotype was counted only a few times. V and J are TRBV28 and TRBJ2-3; 11 bases are shared with TRBD2. The junction had 6 bases not matched to a gene; V was cut back by 6 bases and J by 4 bases. Germline V lookup: CDR1 MDHEN, CDR2 SYDVKM. The CDR3 is made up of 15 amino acids. CDR3 nucleotide sequence: TGTGCCAGCAGCCTAACTAGCGGGGGTTCAGATACGCAGTATTTT. Its protein is CASSLTSGGSDTQYF.

This clonotype was detected many times. This chain uses TRBV20-1 with TRBJ1-2; 9 nucleotides line up with TRBD1. This CDR3 spans 15 amino acids. The germline V gene has CDR1 DFQATT and CDR2 SNEGSKA (reference sequence). Trimming cost V 4 bases and J 7 bases; bases outside gene matches: 13. CDR3 sequence (DNA): TGCAGTGCTACTTCGCCGGGACAGGGCGAAGCTGGCTACACCTTC. Translating gives CSATSPGQGEAGYTF.

This clonotype was counted ten times or more. The V and J genes are TRBV10-3 and TRBJ2-7, with 8 nucleotides matching TRBD2. CDR1 is ENHRY, CDR2 SYGVKD, per germline. V dropped 3 bases and J dropped 1; count of bases not matched to a gene: 8. The CDR3 runs 16 residues. The CDR3 here is CAISDEAGVGSYEQYF. CDR3 DNA: TGTGCCATCAGTGACGAAGCGGGAGTGGGATCCTACGAGCAGTACTTC.